This T cell receptor beta chain originates from a study of T cells after yellow fever vaccination. This clonotype was recorded many times. CDR3 length equals 15 residues. Germline loops: CDR1 MDHEN, CDR2 SYDVKM. The V end was cut by 8 bases, the J end by 0 bases, with 11 bases between. The authors made TCR cDNA by 5'RACE template switching, adding a universal primer site and UMIs. TCRdb itself ran the 5' RACE reads through MiXCR, one entry per CDR3 protein. This sample carries around 310,000 distinct CDR3 sequences, 3.5% to 4.5% of them seen once, and the ten largest clones take less than 20%. The gene calls are TRBV28 and TRBJ1-6, with D uncertain. This specimen was PBMCs, taken 15 days after the yellow fever booster vaccination. The sequence came from a man between 18 and 29 years old who received the YFV17D yellow fever vaccine. The CDR3 here is CASAATSSYNSPLHF. The DNA of the CDR3 is TGTGCCAGCGCGGCTACCAGCTCCTATAATTCACCCCTCCACTTT.